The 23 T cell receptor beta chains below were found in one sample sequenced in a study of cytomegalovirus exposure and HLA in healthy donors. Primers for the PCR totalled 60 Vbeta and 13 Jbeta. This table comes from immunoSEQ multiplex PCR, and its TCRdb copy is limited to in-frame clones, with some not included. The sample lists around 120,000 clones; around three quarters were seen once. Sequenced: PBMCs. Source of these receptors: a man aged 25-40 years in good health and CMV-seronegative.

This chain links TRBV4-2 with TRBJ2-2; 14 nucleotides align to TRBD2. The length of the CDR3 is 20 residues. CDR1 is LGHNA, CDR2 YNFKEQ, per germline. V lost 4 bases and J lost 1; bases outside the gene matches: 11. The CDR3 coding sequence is TGTGCCAGCAGCCTCCTAGAGGGGACTAGCGGGAGTCAGAACACCGGGGAGCTGTTTTTT. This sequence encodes CASSLLEGTSGSQNTGELFF.

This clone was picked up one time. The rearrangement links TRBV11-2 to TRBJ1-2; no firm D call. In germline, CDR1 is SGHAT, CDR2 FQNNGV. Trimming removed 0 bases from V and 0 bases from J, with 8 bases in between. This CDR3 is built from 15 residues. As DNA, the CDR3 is TGTGCCAGCAGCTTAGATCCTGGAGCTAACTATGGCTACACCTTC. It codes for CASSLDPGANYGYTF.

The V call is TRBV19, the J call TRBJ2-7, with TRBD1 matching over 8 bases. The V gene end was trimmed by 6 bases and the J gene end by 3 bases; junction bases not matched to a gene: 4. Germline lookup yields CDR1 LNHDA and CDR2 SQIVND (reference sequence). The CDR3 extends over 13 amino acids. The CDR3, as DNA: TGTGCCAGTAGCCGGGACAGGAACTACGAGCAGTACTTC. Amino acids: CASSRDRNYEQYF.

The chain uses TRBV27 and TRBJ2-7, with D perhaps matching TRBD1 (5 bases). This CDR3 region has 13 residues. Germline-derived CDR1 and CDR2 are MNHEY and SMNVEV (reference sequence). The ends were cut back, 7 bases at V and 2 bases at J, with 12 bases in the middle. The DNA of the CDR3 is TGTGCCAGCAACCCCTTGGGGCCCTACGAGCAGTACTTC. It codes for CASNPLGPYEQYF.

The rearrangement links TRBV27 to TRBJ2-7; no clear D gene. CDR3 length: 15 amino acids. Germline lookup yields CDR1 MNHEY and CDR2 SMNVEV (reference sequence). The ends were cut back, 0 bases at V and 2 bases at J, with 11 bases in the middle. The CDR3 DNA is TGTGCCAGCAGTTTATCTTCAGGTCTCCCCTACGAGCAGTACTTC. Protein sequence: CASSLSSGLPYEQYF.

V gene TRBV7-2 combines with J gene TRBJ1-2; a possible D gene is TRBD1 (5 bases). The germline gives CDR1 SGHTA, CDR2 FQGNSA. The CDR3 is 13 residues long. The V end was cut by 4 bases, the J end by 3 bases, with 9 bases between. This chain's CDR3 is CASSSRDHYGYTF. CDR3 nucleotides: TGTGCCAGCAGCTCCAGGGATCACTATGGCTACACCTTC.

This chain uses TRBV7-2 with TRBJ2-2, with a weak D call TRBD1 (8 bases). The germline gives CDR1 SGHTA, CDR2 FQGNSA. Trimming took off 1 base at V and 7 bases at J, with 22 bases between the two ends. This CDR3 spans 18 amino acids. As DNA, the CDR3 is TGTGCCAGCAGCTTAGTTGGACAGGGAGGGGTTTATAGCGGGGAGCTGTTTTTT. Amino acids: CASSLVGQGGVYSGELFF. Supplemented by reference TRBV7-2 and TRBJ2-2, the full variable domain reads GAGVSQSPSNKVTEKGKDVELRCDPISGHTALYWYRQSLGQGLEFLIYFQGNSAPDKSGLPSDRFSAERTGGSVSTLTIQRTQQEDSAVYLCASSLVGQGGVYSGELFFGEGSRLTVL.

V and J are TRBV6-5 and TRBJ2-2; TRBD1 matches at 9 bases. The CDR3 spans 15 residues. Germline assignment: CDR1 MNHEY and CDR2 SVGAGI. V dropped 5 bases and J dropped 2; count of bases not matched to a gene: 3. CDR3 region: CASSRDRANTGELFF. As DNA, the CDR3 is TGTGCCAGCAGTCGGGACAGGGCTAACACCGGGGAGCTGTTTTTT.

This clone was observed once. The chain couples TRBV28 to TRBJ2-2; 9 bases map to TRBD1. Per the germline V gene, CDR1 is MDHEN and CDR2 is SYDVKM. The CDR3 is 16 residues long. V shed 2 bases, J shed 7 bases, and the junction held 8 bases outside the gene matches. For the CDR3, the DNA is TGTGCCAGCAGTTTACTAACAGGGGGCGCCGTCGGGGAGCTGTTTTTT. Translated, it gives CASSLLTGGAVGELFF. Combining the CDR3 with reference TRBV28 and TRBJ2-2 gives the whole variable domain DVKVTQSSRYLVKRTGEKVFLECVQDMDHENMFWYRQDPGLGLRLIYFSYDVKMKEKGDIPEGYSVSREKKERFSLILESASTNQTSMYLCASSLLTGGAVGELFFGEGSRLTVL.

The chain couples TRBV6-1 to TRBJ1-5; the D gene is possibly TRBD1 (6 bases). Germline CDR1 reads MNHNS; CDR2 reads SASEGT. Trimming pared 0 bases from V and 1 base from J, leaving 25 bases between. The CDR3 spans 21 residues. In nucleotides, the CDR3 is TGTGCCAGCAGTGAAGCGTCTAGAGGGCAGGTAGGGGGGGGGAGCAATCAGCCCCAGCATTTT. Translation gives CASSEASRGQVGGGSNQPQHF.

The CDR3 protein is CASSPPGQKLYF. The CDR3 coding sequence is TGTGCCAGCAGCCCTCCGGGACAGAAACTTTACTTC. V gene TRBV7-2 combines with J gene TRBJ2-5, with 7 nucleotides matching TRBD1. Germline CDR1 SGHTA, CDR2 FQGNSA. The CDR3 totals 12 residues. Unmatched junction bases numbered 11, after V lost 5 bases and J lost 14 bases.

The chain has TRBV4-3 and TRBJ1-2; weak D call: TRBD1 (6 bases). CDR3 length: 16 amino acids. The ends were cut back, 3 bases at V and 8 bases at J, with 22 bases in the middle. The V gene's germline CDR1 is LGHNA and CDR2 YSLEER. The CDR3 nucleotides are TGCGCCAGCAGCCAGGGGGCCGGAAGGAAGCAGGGCGGCTACACCTTC. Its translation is CASSQGAGRKQGGYTF.

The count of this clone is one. CDR3: CASSPLVGENTEAFF. CDR3 nucleotide sequence: TGCGCCAGCAGCCCCTTGGTAGGGGAGAACACTGAAGCTTTCTTT. The chain links TRBV5-1 to TRBJ1-1; a weak D match, TRBD1 (5 bases). The CDR3 has 15 amino acids. CDR1 is SGHRS, CDR2 YFSETQ, per germline. Trimming shortened V by 4 bases and J by 1 base, and 14 bases separated the two germline ends.

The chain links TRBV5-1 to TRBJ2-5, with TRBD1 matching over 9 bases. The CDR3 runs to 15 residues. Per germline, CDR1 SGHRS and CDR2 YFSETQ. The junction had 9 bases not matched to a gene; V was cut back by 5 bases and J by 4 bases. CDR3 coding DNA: TGCGCCAGCAGGCCGCTGGGACAGGGAGGAGAGACCCAGTACTTC. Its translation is CASRPLGQGGETQYF.

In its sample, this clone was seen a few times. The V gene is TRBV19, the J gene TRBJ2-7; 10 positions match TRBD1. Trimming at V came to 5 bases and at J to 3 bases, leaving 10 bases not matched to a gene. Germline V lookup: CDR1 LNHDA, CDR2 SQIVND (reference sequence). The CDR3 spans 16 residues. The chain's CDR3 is CASSPAVTGGLYEQYF. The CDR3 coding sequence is TGTGCCAGTAGTCCAGCTGTGACAGGGGGCCTCTACGAGCAGTACTTC.

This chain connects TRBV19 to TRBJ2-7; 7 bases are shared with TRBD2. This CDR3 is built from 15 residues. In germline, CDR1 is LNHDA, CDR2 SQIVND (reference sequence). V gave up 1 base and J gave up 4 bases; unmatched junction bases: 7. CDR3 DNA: TGTGCCAGTAGTATAGCGCCTGGGAGGGGATACGAGCAGTACTTC. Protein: CASSIAPGRGYEQYF.

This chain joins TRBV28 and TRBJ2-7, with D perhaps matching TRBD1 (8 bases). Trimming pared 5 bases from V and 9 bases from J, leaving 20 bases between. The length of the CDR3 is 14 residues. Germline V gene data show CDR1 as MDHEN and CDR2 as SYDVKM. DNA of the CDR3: TGTGCCAGCAGTCTTGACAGGGGAGGGTTTGGGCAGTACTTC. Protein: CASSLDRGGFGQYF. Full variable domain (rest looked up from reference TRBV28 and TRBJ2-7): DVKVTQSSRYLVKRTGEKVFLECVQDMDHENMFWYRQDPGLGLRLIYFSYDVKMKEKGDIPEGYSVSREKKERFSLILESASTNQTSMYLCASSLDRGGFGQYFGPGTRLTVT.

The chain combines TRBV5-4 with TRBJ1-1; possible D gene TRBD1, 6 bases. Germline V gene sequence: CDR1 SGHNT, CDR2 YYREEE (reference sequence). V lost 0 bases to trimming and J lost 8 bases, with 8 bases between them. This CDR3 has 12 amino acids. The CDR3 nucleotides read TGTGCCAGCAGCTTGGAGGGGGAGGAAGCTTTCTTT. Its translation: CASSLEGEEAFF.

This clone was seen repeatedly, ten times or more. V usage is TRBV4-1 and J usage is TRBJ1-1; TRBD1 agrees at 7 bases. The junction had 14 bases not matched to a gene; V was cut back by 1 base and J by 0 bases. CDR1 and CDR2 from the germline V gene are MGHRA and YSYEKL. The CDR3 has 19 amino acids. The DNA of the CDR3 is TGCGCCAGCAGCCAAGGATTACAGGGGATATCGGCGGTGAACACTGAAGCTTTCTTT. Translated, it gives CASSQGLQGISAVNTEAFF.

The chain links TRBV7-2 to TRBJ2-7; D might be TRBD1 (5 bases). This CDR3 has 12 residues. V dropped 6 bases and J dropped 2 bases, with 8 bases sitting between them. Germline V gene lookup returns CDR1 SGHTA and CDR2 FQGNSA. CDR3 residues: CASSQGPYEQYF. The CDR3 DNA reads TGTGCCAGCAGTCAGGGTCCCTACGAGCAGTACTTC.

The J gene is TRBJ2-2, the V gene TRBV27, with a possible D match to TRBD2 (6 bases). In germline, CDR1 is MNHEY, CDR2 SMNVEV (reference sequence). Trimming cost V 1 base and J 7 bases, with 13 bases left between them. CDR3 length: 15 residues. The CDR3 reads CASSLFPGGNGELFF. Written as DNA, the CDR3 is TGTGCCAGCAGTTTATTTCCCGGGGGAAACGGGGAGCTGTTTTTT.

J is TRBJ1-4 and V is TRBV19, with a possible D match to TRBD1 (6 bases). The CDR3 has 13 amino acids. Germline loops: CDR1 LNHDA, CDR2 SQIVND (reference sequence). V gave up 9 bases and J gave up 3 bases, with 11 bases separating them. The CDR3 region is CASSDRPNEKLFF. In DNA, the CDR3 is TGTGCCAGCTCGGACAGACCTAATGAAAAACTGTTTTTT.

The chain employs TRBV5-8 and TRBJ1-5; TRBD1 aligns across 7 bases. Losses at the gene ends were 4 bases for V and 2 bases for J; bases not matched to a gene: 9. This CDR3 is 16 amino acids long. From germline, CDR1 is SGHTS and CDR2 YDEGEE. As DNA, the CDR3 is TGTGCCAGCAGCCCGCGGGCAGGGGGAGGCAATCAGCCCCAGCATTTT. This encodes CASSPRAGGGNQPQHF. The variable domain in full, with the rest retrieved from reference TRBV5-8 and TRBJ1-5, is EAGVTQSPTHLIKTRGQQATLRCSPISGHTSVYWYQQALGLGLQFLLWYDEGEERNRGNFPPRFSGRQFPNYSSELNVNALELEDSALYLCASSPRAGGGNQPQHFGDGTRLSIL.